Listed below are T cell receptor beta chains from one sample, sequenced in a study of blood T cells in healthy people across ages. Each CDR3 protein gets one entry after TCRdb re-called the 5' RACE reads with MiXCR. The table shows some 1,800,000 distinct CDR3 sequences, with 30% to 40% occurring only once. What was sequenced was blood. The receptors originated from a human donor in good health. CDR3s include the opening cysteine and the closing phenylalanine or tryptophan. A D gene is named only where the DNA matches it firmly. The listing skips clone size in some rows; elsewhere it reads once, few, many or a size class.

>few|TRBV20-1|-|TRBJ2-7
TGCAGTGCTGCGGACTACCAGCTCTACGAGCAGTACTTC
CSAADYQLYEQYF
>-|TRBV7-9|TRBD1|TRBJ2-7
TGTGCCAGCAGCTTAGCGATAACAGGGGAGACCTACGAGCAGTACTTC
CASSLAITGETYEQYF
>-|TRBV20-1|-|TRBJ2-5
TGCAGTGCTAGAGGGGGGGCCCTTGGAGAGACCCAGTACTTC
CSARGGALGETQYF
>-|TRBV6-5|-|TRBJ2-1
TGTGCCAGCAGTTCCTCCTGGCCTTACAATGAGCAGTTCTTC
CASSSSWPYNEQFF
>-|TRBV7-9|-|TRBJ2-7
TGTGCCACGTCGGACAGATCCTACGAGCAGTACTTC
CATSDRSYEQYF
>-|TRBV7-2|-|TRBJ1-4
TGTGCCAGCAGCTTGACTCCGGGGCTAACTAATGAAAAACTGTTTTTT
CASSLTPGLTNEKLFF
>-|TRBV7-6|-|TRBJ2-7
TGTGCCGGCAGCCAGAGGGTCGATAGCTCCTACGAGCAGTACTTC
CAGSQRVDSSYEQYF
>few|TRBV4-2|TRBD2|TRBJ2-3
TGTGCCAGCAGCCCCACCACTAGCGGGGGCTCTAATACGCAGTATTTT
CASSPTTSGGSNTQYF
>few|TRBV6-6|TRBD1|TRBJ1-6
TGTGCCACACTCAGTCCGGGACAGGGGGATTCACCCCTCCACTTT
CATLSPGQGDSPLHF
>-|TRBV5-1|-|TRBJ2-3
TGCGCCACTTCCTGGGACGGAACCTACACAGATACGCAGTATTTT
CATSWDGTYTDTQYF
>few|TRBV5-1|-|TRBJ2-3
TGCGCCAGCGGCTTGGCCGAGGGCCTGGTTCCAGATACGCAGTATTTT
CASGLAEGLVPDTQYF
>many|TRBV6-1|-|TRBJ1-6
TGTGCCAGCAGTGAACAGCAGGGAAATTCACCCCTCCACTTT
CASSEQQGNSPLHF
>medium-sized|TRBV6-4|TRBD2|TRBJ2-1
TGTGCCAGCAGTCCCAGCGGGGGGGCCTCAAATGAGCAGTTCTTC
CASSPSGGASNEQFF
>-|TRBV6-4|-|TRBJ1-5
TGTGCCAGCAGTGACGAACAGGCAATCTATCAGCCCCAGCATTTT
CASSDEQAIYQPQHF
>-|TRBV7-3|TRBD2|TRBJ2-3
TGTGCCAGCAGCCCAGGAGGACTAGCGGGGGGGAAGACAGATACGCAGTATTTT
CASSPGGLAGGKTDTQYF
>-|TRBV6-6|-|TRBJ2-3
TGTGCCACAGTCAACACAGATACGCAGTATTTT
CATVNTDTQYF
>-|TRBV20-1|-|TRBJ2-3
TGCAGTGCTAGAGATCTGCATGGCCCAGCACTCATCCCTAGCACAGATACGCAGTATTTT
CSARDLHGPALIPSTDTQYF
>-|TRBV12-3/TRBV12-4|-|TRBJ1-1
TGTGCCAGCAGTCCTGCCGGTTTCTGGGGCGCGGTTCCCACTGAAGCTTTCTTT
CASSPAGFWGAVPTEAFF
>many|TRBV29-1|TRBD2|TRBJ2-1
TGCAGCGTTGCCAGGAGACTAGCACTGGAGGGTGAGCAGTTCTTC
CSVARRLALEGEQFF
>-|TRBV20-1|-|TRBJ1-2
TGCAGTGCTAGTCCCAGGACAGCTAACTATGGCTACACCTTC
CSASPRTANYGYTF
>few|TRBV6-4|-|TRBJ1-1
TGTGCCAGCAATCAGGGGAGGCACACTGAAGCTTTCTTT
CASNQGRHTEAFF
>-|TRBV28|TRBD1|TRBJ1-4
TGTGCCAGCACCCCAGGGGAGGGGGCGAGAGAAAAACTGTTTTTT
CASTPGEGAREKLFF
>-|TRBV29-1|-|TRBJ2-1
TGCAGCGTTGAGGCGCCTACTAGCTCCTACAATGAGCAGTTCTTC
CSVEAPTSSYNEQFF
>-|TRBV9|-|TRBJ2-3
TGTGCCAGCAGCGGGGGCATTGAGGGGACAGATACGCAGTATTTT
CASSGGIEGTDTQYF
>-|TRBV12-3/TRBV12-4|-|TRBJ2-1
TGTGCCAGCGGTACCCAAGGGGGCTACAATGAGCAGTTCTTC
CASGTQGGYNEQFF
>-|TRBV7-2|TRBD1|TRBJ1-2
TGTGCCAGCAGCCTCGGGGGACAGGGGGCCTATGGCTACACCTTC
CASSLGGQGAYGYTF
>few|TRBV29-1|TRBD1|TRBJ2-7
TGCGGCGTTGAAGGGACAGAACGAGGGCAGTACTTC
CGVEGTERGQYF
>few|TRBV4-1|-|TRBJ2-3
TGCGCCAGCAGCCAAGTGGGGTTGGATACGCAGTATTTT
CASSQVGLDTQYF
>few|TRBV5-1|-|TRBJ2-5
TGCGCCAGCAGCTCGCAGTGGGGGGCGGAGACCCAGTATTTC
CASSSQWGAETQYF
>few|TRBV20-1|TRBD1|TRBJ1-2
TGCAGTGCTCACTATTTTCAGGGGGCGGGTGGCTACACCTTC
CSAHYFQGAGGYTF
>few|TRBV11-2|-|TRBJ2-5
TGTGCCAGCAGCTTAGGTCTTTCGGGGGGCGGCGAGACCCAGTACTTC
CASSLGLSGGGETQYF
>-|TRBV6-6|TRBD1|TRBJ1-2
TGTGCCAGCAGTGGTACAGGGGTGGGCGATGGCTGCACCTTC
CASSGTGVGDGCTF
>few|TRBV7-8|TRBD1|TRBJ2-5
TGTGCCAGCAAGCCAGGGGGCCTAAATGAGACCCAGTACTTC
CASKPGGLNETQYF
>-|TRBV29-1|TRBD1|TRBJ1-1
TGCAGCGTCTCCCGGACAGGGATGAACACTGAAGCTTTCTTT
CSVSRTGMNTEAFF
>-|TRBV5-1|-|TRBJ2-3
TGCGCCAGCACCCTAGGGCAGGGCGGTGATACGCAGTATTTT
CASTLGQGGDTQYF
>-|TRBV5-1|-|TRBJ1-1
TGCGCCAGCAGCTTTTCTCAGGGAATGAACACTGAAGCTTTCTTT
CASSFSQGMNTEAFF
>-|TRBV6-2/TRBV6-3|TRBD1|TRBJ2-5
TGTGCCGGCAGTTACCGGACAGGGGGCGGTGAGACCCAGTACTTC
CAGSYRTGGGETQYF
>-|TRBV6-2/TRBV6-3|-|TRBJ1-5
TGTGCCAGCAGTCGGGACTTTAGCAATCAGCCCCAGCATTTT
CASSRDFSNQPQHF
>-|TRBV7-9|-|TRBJ1-1
TGTGCCAGCAGCCCCCCACGGGGGGCGGACTACACTGAAGCTTTCTTT
CASSPPRGADYTEAFF
>-|TRBV5-6|-|TRBJ2-1
TGTGCCGCCCATCTTATGGGGGATGAGCAGTTCTTC
CAAHLMGDEQFF
>-|TRBV7-3|-|TRBJ2-7
TGTGCCAGCAGCAACGGGGTAAACTACGAGCAGTACTTC
CASSNGVNYEQYF
>few|TRBV7-9|-|TRBJ1-2
TGTGCCAGCACCGATTCATCTAACTATGGCTACACCTTC
CASTDSSNYGYTF
>-|TRBV7-3|TRBD2|TRBJ2-7
TGTGCCAGCAGCTTAACCGGGGGGGCCGAAAGCCACGAGCAGTACTTC
CASSLTGGAESHEQYF
>-|TRBV4-3|-|TRBJ2-5
TGCGCCGGCAGCCAGCGACCCAGGGGAGCGGGAGAGACCCAGTACTTC
CAGSQRPRGAGETQYF
>-|TRBV24-1|-|TRBJ2-1
TGTACCACCAGTGATCCCGTGCCGGGATTTGACAATGAGCAGTTCTTC
CTTSDPVPGFDNEQFF
>few|TRBV5-1|-|TRBJ2-3
TGCGCCAGCATGAGGGGTGACACAGATACGCAGTATTTT
CASMRGDTDTQYF
>-|TRBV13|TRBD2|TRBJ2-7
TGTGCCAGCAGCCCCCGGGGTAGCGGGGCTTACAATGAGCAGTACTTC
CASSPRGSGAYNEQYF
>few|TRBV20-1|-|TRBJ1-2
TGCAGTGCTGATGGGGGGGGCTACACCTTC
CSADGGGYTF
>-|TRBV27|-|TRBJ2-3
TGTGCCAGCAGTTTATCGGCCCCAGAGGGGCAAGAGAGGACGGATACGCAGTATTTT
CASSLSAPEGQERTDTQYF
>-|TRBV5-4|TRBD2|TRBJ2-1
TGTGCCAGCAGCTTTGGGGCGGGGGGTTACAATGGGCAGTTCTTC
CASSFGAGGYNGQFF
>few|TRBV4-3|-|TRBJ1-1
TGCGCCAGCAGCCAAGATCGGGAGGGCGTGAACACTGAAGCTTTCTTT
CASSQDREGVNTEAFF
>-|TRBV12-3/TRBV12-4|-|TRBJ1-2
TGTGCCAGCAGTCGGGACTATGGCCACACCTTC
CASSRDYGHTF
>-|TRBV4-3|TRBD2|TRBJ2-1
TGCGCCAGCAGCCAAGACCAGCGGGGGCCTTACAATGAGCAGTTCTTC
CASSQDQRGPYNEQFF
>-|TRBV7-9|-|TRBJ1-2
TGTGCCAGCACGCCTAGTAGGGGGGCGCGGGGCTACACCTTC
CASTPSRGARGYTF
>few|TRBV11-3|TRBD2|TRBJ2-1
TGTGCCAGCCTAGTAGCGGGAGCCACGTTGGATGAGCAGTTCTTC
CASLVAGATLDEQFF
>few|TRBV10-3|TRBD1|TRBJ2-7
TGTGCCATCAGTGACAGGGGGCCCTACTACGAGCAGTACTTC
CAISDRGPYYEQYF
>once|TRBV29-1|-|TRBJ1-1
TGCAGCGTCAGAAGTGCAGGGCTGAACACTGAAGCTTTCTTT
CSVRSAGLNTEAFF
>few|TRBV7-9|TRBD2|TRBJ2-5
TGTGCCAGCAGCTTATTTCGGGGGGGCTCAGTAGAGACCCAGTACTTC
CASSLFRGGSVETQYF
>once|TRBV20-1|TRBD1|TRBJ1-2
TGCAGTGCTAGAAGAGAGACAGGGCCATATGGCTACACCTTC
CSARRETGPYGYTF